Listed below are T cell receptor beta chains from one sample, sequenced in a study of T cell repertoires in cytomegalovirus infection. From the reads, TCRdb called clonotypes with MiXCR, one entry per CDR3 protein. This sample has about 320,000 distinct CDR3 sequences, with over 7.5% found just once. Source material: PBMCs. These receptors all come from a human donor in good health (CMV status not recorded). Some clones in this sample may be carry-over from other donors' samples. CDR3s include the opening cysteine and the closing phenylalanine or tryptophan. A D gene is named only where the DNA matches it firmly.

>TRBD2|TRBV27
CASSRNPGLGSPEQFF
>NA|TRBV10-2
CASSEVASLYNEQFF
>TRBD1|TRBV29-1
CSGRTGAGNTIYF
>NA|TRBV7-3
CASSPDGRFEKLFF
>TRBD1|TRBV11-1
CASSFSGGSEQFF
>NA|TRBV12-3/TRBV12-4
CASSSLRLGGLAYNEQFF
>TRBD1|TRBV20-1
CSAKRGDSQGYNSPLHF
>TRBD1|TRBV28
CASGQGRGANVLTF
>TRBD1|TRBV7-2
CASSPATGGYGYTF
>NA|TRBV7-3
CASTDLGRGTDTQYF
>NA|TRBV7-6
CASSLQTSYNSPLHF
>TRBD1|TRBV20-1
CSARGLDRGLYGYTF
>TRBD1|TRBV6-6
CASTVQGAKETQYF
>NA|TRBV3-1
CASSRRTGTGPYEQYF